The 7 T cell receptor beta chains reported below all come from one sample, sequenced in a study of blood T cell repertoires in COVID-19. Here immunoSEQ multiplex PCR was the method, and the copy in TCRdb shows in-frame clones only, minus some. The repertoire consists of some 150,000 clones, with 75% to 90% occurring once and the leading ten covering approximately 11%. The sequenced material came from peripheral blood. The origin of the receptors is a woman of 80 years or more with acute or convalescent COVID-19.

The chain joins TRBV7-3 to TRBJ2-1; TRBD1 matches 8 bases. In germline, CDR1 is SGHTA, CDR2 FQGTGA. V gave up 6 bases and J gave up 4 bases; unmatched junction bases: 8. The CDR3 covers 15 residues. The CDR3 region is CASSPDRAPYNEQFF. The CDR3 coding sequence is TGTGCCAGCAGTCCGGACAGGGCCCCTTACAATGAGCAGTTCTTC.

CDR3 bases: TGTGCCAGCAGTTACAGGGGTAATCAGAATTCACCCCTCCACTTT. It codes for CASSYRGNQNSPLHF. V gene TRBV6-5 combines with J gene TRBJ1-6; possible D gene TRBD1, 5 bases. Trimming cost V 2 bases and J 7 bases, with 12 bases left between them. The CDR3 is 15 amino acids. From germline, CDR1 is MNHEY and CDR2 SVGAGI.

This clone occurred a few times. V usage is TRBV5-4 and J usage is TRBJ2-1, with TRBD1 identical over 8 bases. V trimming: 2 bases; J trimming: 4 bases; junction bases outside the gene matches: 14. The CDR3 spans 18 residues. Germline loops: CDR1 SGHNT, CDR2 YYREEE (reference sequence). CDR3 nucleotides: TGTGCCAGCAGCTTTCAGTTACTCAGGGGGCAAGGGTACAATGAGCAGTTCTTC. Translated, it gives CASSFQLLRGQGYNEQFF.

The chain uses TRBV5-1 and TRBJ1-3; D is ambiguous. CDR1 is SGHRS and CDR2 is YFSETQ in the germline V gene. The CDR3 runs to 15 residues. With 0 bases removed from V and 0 bases from J, the gap between germline ends came to 7 bases. As DNA, the CDR3 is TGCGCCAGCAGCTTGGAGAGGCCCTCTGGAAACACCATATATTTT. It yields the protein CASSLERPSGNTIYF.

This chain joins TRBV6-5 and TRBJ2-7; the match to TRBD1 covers 10 bases. The CDR3 extends over 14 amino acids. Germline assignment: CDR1 MNHEY and CDR2 SVGAGI. The junction had 6 bases not matched to a gene; V was cut back by 6 bases and J by 4 bases. CDR3 sequence reads: CASRDRGIGYEQYF. CDR3 in DNA: TGTGCCAGCAGGGACAGGGGGATAGGGTACGAGCAGTACTTC.

This chain joins TRBV11-2 and TRBJ2-1; TRBD2 is a possible D gene (7 bases). This CDR3 is 15 amino acids long. Trimming stripped 1 base from V and 6 bases from J, with 13 bases between. CDR1 and CDR2 from the germline V gene are SGHAT and FQNNGV. CDR3 region: CASSLGGGMFNEQFF. CDR3 DNA sequence: TGTGCCAGCAGCTTAGGGGGGGGCATGTTCAATGAGCAGTTCTTC.

This chain uses TRBV5-1 with TRBJ2-5, with D perhaps TRBD1 (5 bases). Trimming took 1 base from V and 5 from J, leaving 9 bases between them. CDR1 SGHRS and CDR2 YFSETQ come from the germline V gene. CDR3 size: 13 residues. The CDR3 coding sequence is TGCGCCAGCAGCTTGATGGGGCGGGAGACCCAGTACTTC. Translation: CASSLMGRETQYF.